The 32 T cell receptor beta chains in this list originate from one sample, sequenced in a study of chemoradiotherapy in HPV16-positive cancers. Generated by immunoSEQ multiplex PCR, the TCRdb table keeps only in-frame clones and is missing some. The sample has 12,000 or so clones, roughly 86% seen once; the top ten hold about 6%. The material sequenced was blood, taken from a patient who underwent chemoradiotherapy. The receptors were sampled from a human donor with HPV-associated anogenital cancer.

The chain uses TRBV19 and TRBJ1-1, with D unclear. Looked up from germline, CDR1 is LNHDA and CDR2 is SQIVND (reference sequence). The CDR3 sequence is 12 residues long. V was cut by 3 bases and J by 6 bases, with 8 bases left in between. As DNA, the CDR3 is TGTGCCAGTAGTATCAAAAAGGCTGAAGCTTTCTTT. This sequence encodes CASSIKKAEAFF.

This chain joins TRBV13 and TRBJ2-2; D is perhaps TRBD2 (6 bases). This CDR3 contains 17 residues. V was cut by 5 bases and J by 3 bases, with 19 bases left in between. Germline V lookup: CDR1 PRHDT, CDR2 FYEKMQ (reference sequence). This CDR3 reads CASSGSWAREDTGELFF. The CDR3, as DNA: TGTGCCAGCAGCGGATCGTGGGCCAGGGAGGACACCGGGGAGCTGTTTTTT.

The chain carries TRBV4-1 and TRBJ1-2; a possible D gene is TRBD1 (6 bases). Germline lookup yields CDR1 MGHRA and CDR2 YSYEKL. V was shortened by 1 base and J by 5 bases, with 26 bases between the two germline ends. The CDR3 length is 19 residues. CDR3 nucleotides: TGCGCCAGCAGCCAAGCATCCGGGGGAAAGGGGGGGAACGGGTATGGCTACACCTTC. Translation gives CASSQASGGKGGNGYGYTF.

The chain uses TRBV5-5 and TRBJ1-3; tentatively, D is TRBD1 (6 bases). Trimming removed 3 bases at V and 1 base at J, with 14 bases between. CDR3 length: 16 amino acids. Looked up from germline, CDR1 is SGHKS and CDR2 is YYEKEE (reference sequence). CDR3 sequence: CASSSTGLSSGNTIYF. As DNA, the CDR3 is TGTGCCAGCAGCTCCACAGGGCTCTCGTCTGGAAACACCATATATTTT.

The genes are TRBV7-5 and TRBJ2-7. TRBV7-5 is deemed a pseudogene. The CDR3 extends over 11 amino acids. As DNA, the CDR3 is TGTGTCAGAAGCTTCCGTTACGAGCAGTACGTC. Its translation is CVRSFRYEQYV.

This clone has only one observation. The V gene is TRBV10-3, the J gene TRBJ1-1; D possibly corresponds to TRBD1 (6 bases). The CDR3 length is 13 residues. Germline-derived CDR1 and CDR2 are ENHRY and SYGVKD. Trimming removed 9 bases from V and 11 bases from J, with 22 bases in between. The DNA of the CDR3 is TGTGCCATTCAAATGGGAGACAGGATGGAGGCTTTCTTT. This codes for CAIQMGDRMEAFF.

The rearrangement uses TRBV5-5 and TRBJ1-1; D gene uncertain. The CDR3 extends over 16 amino acids. Germline CDR1 SGHKS, CDR2 YYEKEE (reference sequence). The V gene lost 1 base and the J gene lost 0 bases, with 13 bases spanning the gap. The CDR3 region has the DNA TGTGCCAGCAGCTTGCTACCACACGATATGAACACTGAAGCTTTCTTT. This gives the protein CASSLLPHDMNTEAFF.

The CDR3 nucleotides read TGTGCCAGCAGCGTAGTATGGGGGACCGGGGAGCTGTTTTTT. This sequence encodes CASSVVWGTGELFF. This chain connects TRBV9 to TRBJ2-2, with D perhaps TRBD1 or TRBD2 (5 bases each). This CDR3 comprises 14 residues. The V gene lost 0 bases and the J gene lost 5 bases, with 8 bases spanning the gap. Germline-derived CDR1 and CDR2 are SGDLS and YYNGEE.

This rearrangement joins TRBV19 to TRBJ1-2; D possibly corresponds to TRBD1 (5 bases). V gave up 7 bases and J gave up 3 bases, with 24 bases separating them. Germline-derived CDR1 and CDR2 are LNHDA and SQIVND (reference sequence). This CDR3 region has 17 residues. The CDR3 nucleotides are TGTGCCAGTACCTCCCCGGCGGCGGGCGGGGGTGACTATGGCTACACCTTC. Residues: CASTSPAAGGGDYGYTF.

The chain recombines TRBV25-1 with TRBJ1-1; tentative D call: TRBD1 (5 bases). Germline V gene data show CDR1 as MGHDK and CDR2 as SYGVNS. The CDR3 contains 13 residues. V gave up 1 base and J gave up 3 bases, with 6 bases separating them. Written as DNA, the CDR3 is TGTGCCAGCAGTGAATCAGGGTACACTGAAGCTTTCTTT. The encoded protein is CASSESGYTEAFF.

The J gene is TRBJ1-3, the V gene TRBV27; TRBD1 aligns across 9 bases. This CDR3 has 16 residues. CDR1 is MNHEY and CDR2 is SMNVEV in the germline V gene (reference sequence). Trimming cost V 4 bases and J 7 bases; bases outside gene matches: 11. The CDR3 nucleotides read TGTGCCAGCAGTTCTCAGGGACAGGGCGTTGGGAACACCATATATTTT. Translated: CASSSQGQGVGNTIYF.

The gene calls are TRBV5-1 and TRBJ1-1, with D uncertain. Germline values: CDR1 SGHRS, CDR2 YFSETQ. The CDR3 extends over 14 amino acids. Trimming pared 0 bases from V and 1 base from J, leaving 7 bases between. The CDR3 loop is CASSLAGSNTEAFF. The CDR3 DNA reads TGCGCCAGCAGCTTGGCCGGTTCGAACACTGAAGCTTTCTTT.

V usage is TRBV18 and J usage is TRBJ1-5; 10 nucleotides agree with TRBD1. The CDR3 loop spans 16 amino acids. The J segment lost 5 bases and the V segment lost 2 bases, leaving 6 bases of the junction unmatched. Germline V gene sequence: CDR1 KGHSH, CDR2 LQKENI. The CDR3 sequence: CASSPGGQGPYQPQHF. DNA for the CDR3: TGTGCCAGCTCACCAGGGGGACAGGGGCCGTATCAGCCCCAGCATTTT.

The genes are TRBV11-2 and TRBJ2-2; 7 bases map to TRBD1. Trimming took 5 bases from V and 3 from J; bases not matched to a gene: 9. This CDR3 is 16 amino acids long. The V gene's germline CDR1 is SGHAT and CDR2 FQNNGV. CDR3 loop: CASSPYRGRDTGELFF. The CDR3, as DNA: TGTGCCAGCAGCCCTTACAGGGGCAGGGACACCGGGGAGCTGTTTTTT.

The gene calls are TRBV6-5 and TRBJ2-1; TRBD2 matches at 7 bases. The CDR3 covers 15 residues. Trimming took 6 bases from V and 5 from J; bases not matched to a gene: 10. CDR1 and CDR2 (germline): MNHEY, SVGAGI. CDR3 sequence reads: CASRGDYRMDNEQFF. Written as DNA, the CDR3 is TGTGCCAGCAGGGGGGACTATAGAATGGACAATGAGCAGTTCTTC.

DNA for the CDR3: TGTGCCACCAGCAGACCAAACCTCGGACAGGGCCTCACAGATACGCAGTATTTT. It codes for CATSRPNLGQGLTDTQYF. The rearrangement uses TRBV15 and TRBJ2-3, with TRBD1 matching over 8 bases. The V and J ends lost 2 bases and 2 bases, in that order; junction bases with no gene match: 12. The CDR3 runs to 18 residues. Germline CDR1 and CDR2: LNHNV and YYDKDF (reference sequence).

The V and J genes are TRBV5-1 and TRBJ2-3; 10 bases are shared with TRBD2. The V gene end was trimmed by 8 bases and the J gene end by 1 base; junction bases not matched to a gene: 7. The germline V gene has CDR1 SGHRS and CDR2 YFSETQ. The CDR3 has 15 residues. For the CDR3, the DNA is TGCGCCAGTTCAGCTAGCGGGGGACGCACAGATACGCAGTATTTT. Translation gives CASSASGGRTDTQYF. The full variable domain, rest sourced from reference TRBV5-1 and TRBJ2-3, is KAGVTQTPRYLIKTRGQQVTLSCSPISGHRSVSWYQQTPGQGLQFLFEYFSETQRNKGNFPGRFSGRQFSNSRSEMNVSTLELGDSALYLCASSASGGRTDTQYFGPGTRLTVL.

V gene TRBV6-6 combines with J gene TRBJ2-3; TRBD1 matches at 10 bases. V gave up 5 bases and J gave up 5 bases; unmatched junction bases: 4. Germline loops: CDR1 MNHNY, CDR2 SVGAGI (reference sequence). This CDR3 comprises 14 residues. The CDR3 DNA follows: TGTGCCAGCAGTAGGGACAGGGGAAAAGATACGCAGTATTTT. This sequence encodes CASSRDRGKDTQYF.

The J gene is TRBJ1-4, the V gene TRBV10-2; D ambiguous. In germline, CDR1 is WSHSY, CDR2 SAAADI. V lost 4 bases, J lost 0 bases, and 12 bases lay in between. The CDR3 has 16 residues. CDR3 in amino acids: CASSANSYSTNEKLFF. DNA for the CDR3: TGCGCCAGCAGTGCTAACAGCTACTCAACTAATGAAAAACTGTTTTTT.

The chain recombines TRBV30 with TRBJ2-1, with 7 bases identical to TRBD1. The V segment lost 3 bases and the J segment 5 bases; nucleotides outside the gene matches: 7. The germline gives CDR1 GTSNPN, CDR2 SVGIG (reference sequence). The CDR3 contains 14 residues. The CDR3 region is CAWRGDRVNNEQFF. The DNA for the CDR3 is TGTGCCTGGAGGGGAGACAGGGTCAACAATGAGCAGTTCTTC.

V and J are TRBV11-2 and TRBJ1-6, with 7 bases that match TRBD1. In germline, CDR1 is SGHAT, CDR2 FQNNGV. The CDR3 length is 14 residues. V was pared by 1 base and J by 10 bases, with 4 bases of the junction left unmatched. This CDR3 reads CASSLAGGQSPLHF. The CDR3 DNA follows: TGTGCCAGCAGCTTAGCAGGGGGACAGTCACCCCTCCACTTT.

J is TRBJ1-1 and V is TRBV30; TRBD1 agrees at 10 bases. Germline assignment: CDR1 GTSNPN and CDR2 SVGIG (reference sequence). V was pared by 3 bases and J by 10 bases, with 11 bases of the junction left unmatched. This CDR3 spans 14 amino acids. DNA for the CDR3: TGTGCCTGGAGCCGCCGACAGGGGGCGCGGGGAGCTTTCTTT. It translates to CAWSRRQGARGAFF.

Here the CDR3 reads CASSSEQGLGTEAFF. The CDR3 coding sequence is TGTGCCAGCAGTTCCGAACAGGGCTTGGGCACTGAAGCTTTCTTT. The chain links TRBV6-6 to TRBJ1-1, with TRBD1 as a possible D gene (6 bases). The CDR3 covers 15 residues. The V end was cut by 4 bases, the J end by 4 bases, with 16 bases between. Looked up from germline, CDR1 is MNHNY and CDR2 is SVGAGI (reference sequence).

CDR3 nucleotides: TGTGCCACCAGCCCCATCGGCGGGGGCGCAGGGGAAAAACTGTTTTTT. This encodes CATSPIGGGAGEKLFF. The V gene is TRBV15, the J gene TRBJ1-4; D may be TRBD1 (6 bases). This CDR3 has 16 amino acids. CDR1 LNHNV and CDR2 YYDKDF come from the germline V gene (reference sequence). Trimming shortened V by 5 bases and J by 8 bases, and 21 bases separated the two germline ends.

The chain links TRBV15 to TRBJ1-1; unclear D gene. The CDR3 is made up of 12 amino acids. Germline lookup yields CDR1 LNHNV and CDR2 YYDKDF (reference sequence). V was clipped by 2 bases and J by 2 bases, with 3 bases between them. This chain's CDR3 is CATSRSNTEAFF. As DNA, the CDR3 is TGTGCCACCAGCAGATCCAACACTGAAGCTTTCTTT.

The chain combines TRBV6-1 with TRBJ2-7, with 11 bases lining up with TRBD2. Germline V CDR1 and CDR2: MNHNS, SASEGT. This CDR3 is 14 amino acids long. The V and J ends lost 5 bases and 2 bases, in that order; junction bases with no gene match: 2. Written as DNA, the CDR3 is TGTGCCAGCAGTAATAGCGGGGGGGCCTACGAGCAGTACTTC. Residues: CASSNSGGAYEQYF.

This chain joins TRBV5-1 and TRBJ2-2, with D unclear. V dropped 0 bases and J dropped 5 bases, with 8 bases sitting between them. CDR3 length: 14 amino acids. Germline V CDR1 and CDR2: SGHRS, YFSETQ. For the CDR3, the DNA is TGCGCCAGCAGCTTGGTCCTGGGGACCGGGGAGCTGTTTTTT. It translates to CASSLVLGTGELFF.

V and J are TRBV9 and TRBJ1-2, with D uncertain. The V end was cut by 1 base, the J end by 2 bases, with 3 bases between. Germline V lookup: CDR1 SGDLS, CDR2 YYNGEE. The CDR3 covers 12 residues. CDR3 in DNA: TGTGCCAGCAGCGTAAGGAACTATGGCTACACCTTC. It is translated as CASSVRNYGYTF.

The gene calls are TRBV29-1 and TRBJ2-4, with 8 bases aligning to TRBD1. This CDR3 contains 13 residues. V was pared by 4 bases and J by 6 bases, with 5 bases of the junction left unmatched. Per germline, CDR1 SQVTM and CDR2 ANQGSEA. The CDR3 DNA reads TGCAGCGTTGTCCAGGGGGCGAGAAACATTCAGTACTTC. Amino acid sequence: CSVVQGARNIQYF. The entire variable domain, with the rest obtained from reference TRBV29-1 and TRBJ2-4, is as follows: SAVISQKPSRDICQRGTSLTIQCQVDSQVTMMFWYRQQPGQSLTLIATANQGSEATYESGFVIDKFPISRPNLTFSTLTVSNMSPEDSSIYLCSVVQGARNIQYFGAGTRLSVL.

The CDR3 here is CASSDSRSLHNEQFF. CDR3 DNA sequence: TGTGCCAGCAGTGACTCGAGGTCCCTACACAATGAGCAGTTCTTC. The J gene is TRBJ2-1, the V gene TRBV6-4, with D hard to call. V lost 0 bases and J lost 5, with 11 bases in between. CDR1 is MRHNA and CDR2 is SNTAGT in the germline V gene. The CDR3 is 15 amino acids.

This rearrangement joins TRBV10-3 to TRBJ1-3; D possibly corresponds to TRBD1 (6 bases). V was shortened by 4 bases and J by 4 bases, with 11 bases between the two germline ends. The CDR3 runs to 14 residues. Germline V gene data show CDR1 as ENHRY and CDR2 as SYGVKD. The CDR3, as DNA: TGTGCCATCAGTGTCTCAGGGGAAGGAAACACCATATATTTT. Its protein is CAISVSGEGNTIYF.

The CDR3 sequence: CASSVGPDGSNEKLFF. CDR3 in DNA: TGTGCCAGCAGCGTCGGACCGGACGGATCTAATGAAAAACTGTTTTTT. J is TRBJ1-4 and V is TRBV9; D is undetermined. This CDR3 is built from 16 residues. CDR1 and CDR2 from the germline V gene are SGDLS and YYNGEE. V was trimmed by 2 bases and J by 3 bases, leaving 14 bases between them. The full variable domain, with the rest looked up from reference TRBV9 and TRBJ1-4, is DSGVTQTPKHLITATGQRVTLRCSPRSGDLSVYWYQQSLDQGLQFLIQYYNGEERAKGNILERFSAQQFPDLHSELNLSSLELGDSALYFCASSVGPDGSNEKLFFGSGTQLSVL.